This T cell receptor beta chain appears in the sequencing data of a study of early T cells in non-severe SARS-CoV-2 infection. The germline gives CDR1 KGHSH, CDR2 LQKENI. The CDR3 extends over 16 amino acids. Trimming removed 6 bases from V and 0 bases from J, with 18 bases in between. Via MiXCR, TCRdb re-called the 5' RACE reads, giving one row per CDR3 protein. The top ten clones hold approximately 6% of a sample with more than 60,000 distinct CDR3 sequences, approximately 13% of them seen once. The rearrangement uses TRBV18 and TRBJ2-7; possible D gene TRBD2, 6 bases. The specimen was whole blood. The receptor was derived from an adult who was a healthcare worker with PCR-confirmed SARS-CoV-2 infection or an uninfected control (not recorded which). CDR3 bases: TGTGCCAGCTCGCAGGAGGGGACGATGAGCTCCTACGAGCAGTACTTC. Amino acid sequence: CASSQEGTMSSYEQYF.